These 21 T cell receptor beta chains were sequenced from one sample in a study of cytomegalovirus exposure and HLA in healthy donors. Produced via immunoSEQ multiplex PCR; TCRdb's table is partial and in-frame only. The sample holds some 83,000 clones, roughly 94% seen once. Specimen: PBMCs. The receptors stem from a woman aged 18-29 years in good health and CMV-seronegative.

V and J are TRBV7-9 and TRBJ1-2, with 10 bases lining up with TRBD1. CDR3 length: 13 residues. The trim removed 4 bases at V and 7 bases at J, leaving 3 bases unmatched. Per germline, CDR1 SEHNR and CDR2 FQNEAQ (reference sequence). The CDR3 loop is CASSSGQGGGYTF. Here the CDR3 DNA reads TGTGCCAGCAGCTCTGGACAGGGGGGTGGCTACACCTTC. Filled out from reference TRBV7-9 and TRBJ1-2, the complete variable domain reads DTGVSQNPRHKITKRGQNVTFRCDPISEHNRLYWYRQTLGQGPEFLTYFQNEAQLEKSRLLSDRFSAERPKGSFSTLEIQRTEQGDSAMYLCASSSGQGGGYTFGSGTRLTVV.

The chain employs TRBV6-5 and TRBJ2-7; the match to TRBD1 covers 7 bases. The CDR3 is made up of 15 amino acids. The junction had 11 bases not matched to a gene; V was cut back by 5 bases and J by 4 bases. Germline values: CDR1 MNHEY, CDR2 SVGAGI. The CDR3 here is CASSPTGAPRYEQYF. The CDR3, as DNA: TGTGCCAGCAGTCCCACAGGGGCACCGAGGTACGAGCAGTACTTC.

This clone came up once. The genes are TRBV13 and TRBJ2-1; D remains ambiguous. CDR3 length equals 12 residues. Between the trimmed V and J ends, which lost 5 bases and 4 bases, there was a span of 6 bases. Germline V gives CDR1 PRHDT, CDR2 FYEKMQ (reference sequence). The chain's CDR3 is CASSNSYNEQFF. As DNA, the CDR3 is TGTGCCAGCAGCAACAGTTACAATGAGCAGTTCTTC.

The chain couples TRBV10-3 to TRBJ2-1, with D unresolved. Per germline, CDR1 ENHRY and CDR2 SYGVKD. The V end was cut by 4 bases, the J end by 0 bases, with 13 bases between. CDR3 length: 16 amino acids. The DNA of the CDR3 is TGTGCCATCAGTGCCTACCTACAGAGCTCCTACAATGAGCAGTTCTTC. This sequence encodes CAISAYLQSSYNEQFF.

The chain couples TRBV6-1 to TRBJ2-3, with D possibly TRBD2 on 6 matching bases. The germline CDR1 and CDR2 sequences are MNHNS and SASEGT. This CDR3 comprises 15 residues. Trimming removed 6 bases from V and 1 base from J, with 14 bases in between. The CDR3 is CASRTGWGGTDTQYF. The CDR3 nucleotides read TGTGCCAGCAGGACCGGGTGGGGGGGCACAGATACGCAGTATTTT.

The rearrangement joins TRBV27 to TRBJ2-7; 8 bases fit TRBD2. This CDR3 has 14 residues. The germline CDR1 and CDR2 sequences are MNHEY and SMNVEV (reference sequence). J gave up 5 bases and V 7 bases, and 10 bases lay outside the gene matches. CDR3 loop: CASNRGGTTNEQYF. The CDR3 nucleotides read TGTGCCAGCAACCGGGGGGGGACAACCAACGAGCAGTACTTC.

CDR3 DNA sequence: TGTGCCAGCAGAGATGAGGTATGGGACACCTACTCTGGGGCCAACGTCCTGACTTTC. Protein sequence: CASRDEVWDTYSGANVLTF. V and J are TRBV2 and TRBJ2-6, with D tentatively TRBD1 (6 bases). Per germline, CDR1 SNHLY and CDR2 FYNNEI. Trimming removed 6 bases at V and 0 bases at J, with 21 bases between. The CDR3 sequence is 19 residues long.

A single count supports this clone. This rearrangement joins TRBV19 to TRBJ2-7, with D possibly matching TRBD2 (5 bases). The CDR3 is 16 residues long. Trimming removed 3 bases from V and 7 bases from J, with 22 bases in between. Germline CDR1 is LNHDA and CDR2 is SQIVND (reference sequence). CDR3 coding DNA: TGTGCCAGTAGTATTTCTTCGAACTTCCGACGAGGGGAGCAGTACTTC. This encodes CASSISSNFRRGEQYF.

The rearrangement links TRBV6-5 to TRBJ1-5, with 10 bases fitting TRBD1. Per germline, CDR1 MNHEY and CDR2 SVGAGI. The CDR3 length is 15 residues. V lost 8 bases to trimming and J lost 5 bases; unmatched junction nucleotides: 9. The CDR3 protein is CASQRLGTGDQPQHF. As DNA, the CDR3 is TGTGCCAGCCAGCGTCTCGGGACAGGGGATCAGCCCCAGCATTTT.

V gene TRBV5-1 combines with J gene TRBJ1-2, with a possible D match to TRBD1 (6 bases). Germline CDR1 is SGHRS and CDR2 is YFSETQ. This CDR3 has 13 amino acids. Trimming left V 4 bases short and J 5 bases short, with 12 bases between. CDR3 residues: CASSPRGEYGYTF. For the CDR3, the DNA is TGCGCCAGCAGCCCCAGGGGAGAGTATGGCTACACCTTC.

The V and J genes are TRBV6-1 and TRBJ2-7, with 11 nucleotides matching TRBD2. Trimming cost V 1 base and J 4 bases; bases outside gene matches: 6. CDR3 length: 16 residues. CDR1 is MNHNS, CDR2 SASEGT, per germline. CDR3 amino acids: CASSEVRASGRYEQYF. The CDR3 bases are TGTGCCAGCAGTGAAGTGCGGGCTAGCGGGAGGTACGAGCAGTACTTC.

V gene TRBV28 combines with J gene TRBJ1-3; a weak D match, TRBD1 (6 bases). Germline V lookup: CDR1 MDHEN, CDR2 SYDVKM. CDR3 length: 13 amino acids. Trimming stripped 4 bases from V and 4 bases from J, with 8 bases between. CDR3 sequence reads: CASSSGAGNTIYF. CDR3 nucleotides: TGTGCCAGCAGTTCAGGGGCCGGAAACACCATATATTTT.

The chain has TRBV9 and TRBJ2-3; a weak D match, TRBD2 (6 bases). Germline V gives CDR1 SGDLS, CDR2 YYNGEE. The length of the CDR3 is 15 residues. V lost 3 bases and J lost 6, with 17 bases in between. The DNA for the CDR3 is TGTGCCAGCAGCGGATATGCCGGGAGTACGGATACGCAGTATTTT. This gives the protein CASSGYAGSTDTQYF.

The chain links TRBV4-1 to TRBJ1-3; maybe TRBD1 (5 bases). Looked up from germline, CDR1 is MGHRA and CDR2 is YSYEKL. CDR3 size: 17 residues. V was trimmed by 4 bases and J by 0 bases, leaving 16 bases between them. The CDR3: CASSPSGGASSGNTIYF. The CDR3 region has the DNA TGCGCCAGCAGCCCGAGTGGCGGGGCCTCCTCTGGAAACACCATATATTTT.

As to this clone: Other DNA sequences within the sample encode an identical CDR3. The rearrangement links TRBV30 to TRBJ1-1; D is unresolved. Germline V gene sequence: CDR1 GTSNPN, CDR2 SVGIG (reference sequence). This CDR3 comprises 13 residues. V was cut by 3 bases and J by 4 bases, with 12 bases left in between. The CDR3 loop is CAWSVSRGTEAFF. CDR3 DNA sequence: TGTGCCTGGAGCGTCTCGAGAGGCACTGAAGCTTTCTTT.

This chain connects TRBV7-6 to TRBJ2-3; 10 bases are a match to TRBD2. J gave up 4 bases and V 1 base, and 5 bases lay outside the gene matches. The length of the CDR3 is 16 residues. CDR1 is SGHVS, CDR2 FNYEAQ, per germline. The CDR3, as DNA: TGTGCCAGCAGCTTAGGTAGCGGGGGGAGTTCAGATACGCAGTATTTT. Amino acid sequence: CASSLGSGGSSDTQYF.

The chain's CDR3 is CASSQGTGTGRREQYF. The CDR3 nucleotides are TGCGCCAGCAGCCAAGGTACAGGGACAGGGCGTCGCGAGCAGTACTTC. The chain recombines TRBV4-3 with TRBJ2-7; TRBD1 matches at 9 bases. V dropped 1 base and J dropped 6; count of bases not matched to a gene: 10. The CDR3 has 16 amino acids. Germline V lookup: CDR1 LGHNA, CDR2 YSLEER.

CDR3 amino acids: CASSSTGGYTF. The CDR3 DNA follows: TGTGCCAGCAGTTCCACAGGCGGCTACACCTTC. This chain connects TRBV6-1 to TRBJ1-2, with a possible D match to TRBD1 (5 bases). The CDR3 contains 11 residues. Per germline, CDR1 MNHNS and CDR2 SASEGT. V lost 5 bases and J lost 8, with 9 bases in between.

This sequence joins TRBV27 and TRBJ1-5; unclear D gene. The CDR3 runs 15 residues. V lost 2 bases to trimming and J lost 2 bases, with 10 bases between them. Per germline, CDR1 MNHEY and CDR2 SMNVEV (reference sequence). CDR3 region: CASSLIPTGNQPQHF. CDR3 nucleotides: TGTGCCAGCAGTTTAATCCCGACTGGCAATCAGCCCCAGCATTTT.

The chain recombines TRBV27 with TRBJ2-1; TRBD2 aligns across 7 bases. J lost 3 bases, V lost 6 bases, and 11 bases had no gene match. CDR1 MNHEY and CDR2 SMNVEV come from the germline V gene (reference sequence). The CDR3 runs to 16 residues. CDR3 residues: CASSPLGSGNYNEQFF. Written as DNA, the CDR3 is TGTGCCAGCAGCCCTCTGGGGAGCGGGAACTACAATGAGCAGTTCTTC.

The chain carries TRBV18 and TRBJ1-5; TRBD1 aligns across 9 bases. Germline lookup yields CDR1 KGHSH and CDR2 LQKENI. The CDR3 is made up of 15 amino acids. The V and J ends lost 2 bases and 4 bases, in that order; junction bases with no gene match: 3. CDR3 nucleotides: TGTGCCAGCTCACCAGGGGACAGGGTTAATCAGCCCCAGCATTTT. It specifies CASSPGDRVNQPQHF.